This T cell receptor (beta chain) was recovered during a study of CXCR3-negative and CXCR3-positive naive CD8 T cells. Findings and limits, study-wide: With CXCR3 expression partially decreased after cryopreservation, most assays relied on fresh PBMCs. Memory CD8+ cells showed much lower diversity, while both naive subsets were comparably high.

TRB cDNA libraries were made by UMI-labeled 5' RACE. TCRdb re-called the 5' RACE reads; one entry per CDR3 protein, DNA not given. The table for this sample gives some 130,000 distinct CDR3 sequences. Triplicate sorting captured some 290,000 cells each from every CD8+ T cell subset. As regards this clonotype: Its antigen is undetermined.

In germline, CDR1 is SGHTA, CDR2 FQGNSA. The CDR3 spans 17 residues. The sample taken for sequencing was naive CXCR3- CD8+ T cells from blood. Subset here: CD45RO-CCR7+CD27+CD95- naive CD8+ T cells lacking CXCR3 (TNR3-). V and J are TRBV7-2 and TRBJ2-1; the TCRdb call, TRBD1, lacks DNA for checking. This TCR was sampled from a human donor in good health. Some clones in this sample may be carry-over from other donors' samples. The CDR3 region is CASSLTGFPSSYNEQFF.